This T cell receptor beta chain was sequenced during a study of cytomegalovirus exposure and HLA in healthy donors. This clone was observed a single time. Its antigen is currently unknown. Both 60 Vbeta primers and 13 Jbeta primers went into the PCR. The table came from immunoSEQ multiplex PCR; TCRdb's copy has only in-frame clones and leaves some out. The sample includes around 150,000 clones, about four fifths of them seen just once. General observations from the study: A list of around 160 TCR beta chains associated with cytomegalovirus was given. The authors confirmed in vitro that a few CMV-associated chains were specific for CMV antigens. About 87% or about 30% of the time was how often most TCR beta V segments were productive, according to an earlier analysis. An analysis that was carried out later associated some 17,000 TCR beta sequences with HLA alleles at 0.05 false discovery rate.

V was clipped by 2 bases and J by 12 bases; unmatched bases: 11. Germline values: CDR1 GTSNPN, CDR2 SVGIG (reference sequence). This CDR3 is 13 amino acids long. The TCR originated in a male donor in good health and CMV-seronegative. The chain links TRBV30 to TRBJ2-7; 9 nucleotides align to TRBD2. The sequencing input was PBMCs. This chain's CDR3 is CAWSPEQGTSLYF. The CDR3 DNA reads as TGTGCCTGGAGTCCGGAACAAGGGACTAGCCTGTACTTC.